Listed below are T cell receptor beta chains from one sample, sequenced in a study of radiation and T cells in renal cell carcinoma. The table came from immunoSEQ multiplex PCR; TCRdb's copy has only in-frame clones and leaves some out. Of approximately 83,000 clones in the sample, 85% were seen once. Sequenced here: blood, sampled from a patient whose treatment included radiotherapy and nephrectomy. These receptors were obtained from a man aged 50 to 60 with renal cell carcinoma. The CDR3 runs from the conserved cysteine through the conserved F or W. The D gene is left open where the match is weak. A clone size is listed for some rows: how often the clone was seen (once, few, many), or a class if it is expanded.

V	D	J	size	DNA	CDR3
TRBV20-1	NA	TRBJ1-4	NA	TGCAGTGCTAGAGCTTCGGAAAAACTGTTTTTT	CSARASEKLFF
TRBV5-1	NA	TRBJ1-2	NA	TGCGCCAGCAGCTTGGGAACGGATTCCTATGGCTACACCTTC	CASSLGTDSYGYTF
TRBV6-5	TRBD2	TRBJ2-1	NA	TGTGCCAGCAGCAAACTAGCGGGAGTTGTTGAGCAGTTCTTC	CASSKLAGVVEQFF
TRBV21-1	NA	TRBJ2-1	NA	TGTGCCAGCAGCAAAGATACGGGACTAGAGCGGAAGAGCAATGAGCAGTTCTTC	CASSKDTGLERKSNEQFF
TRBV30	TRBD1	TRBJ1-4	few	TGTGCCTGGAGTTCCGGGACAGGGTCTGAAAAACTGTTTTTT	CAWSSGTGSEKLFF
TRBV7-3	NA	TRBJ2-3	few	TGTGCCAGCAGCCCCGGGGACTTCACAGATACGCAGTATTTT	CASSPGDFTDTQYF
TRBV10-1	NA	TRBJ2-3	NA	TGCGCCAGCAGTGAGTCGCAGGGAAGCACAGATACGCAGTATTTT	CASSESQGSTDTQYF
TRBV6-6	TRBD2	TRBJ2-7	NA	TGTGCCAGCAATCGACCTAGCGGGTCCCGTTCCTACGAGCAGTACTTC	CASNRPSGSRSYEQYF
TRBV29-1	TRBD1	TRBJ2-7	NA	TGCAGCGTCCGCACAGGGGACGAGCAGTACTTC	CSVRTGDEQYF
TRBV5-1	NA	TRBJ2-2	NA	TGCGCCAGCAGCTTTCAGGGGACCGGGGAGCTGTTTTTT	CASSFQGTGELFF
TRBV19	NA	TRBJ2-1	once	TGTGCCAGTAGTACCAAAACAACCGACTCCTACAATGAGCAGTTCTTC	CASSTKTTDSYNEQFF
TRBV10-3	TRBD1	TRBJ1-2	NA	TGTGCCAGCGGGACAGGGGGAAGATCTAACTATGGCTACACCTTC	CASGTGGRSNYGYTF
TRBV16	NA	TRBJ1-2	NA	TGTGCCAGCAGCCCCTCGGGGGCCACGGTCGGCTACACCTTC	CASSPSGATVGYTF
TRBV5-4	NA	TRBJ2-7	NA	TGTGCCAGCAGCTTCGAGGGTACGGATCACTTC	CASSFEGTDHF
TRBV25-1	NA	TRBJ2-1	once	TGTGCCAGCAGTGACCCTAAGGCGGAGTACAATGAGCAGTTCTTC	CASSDPKAEYNEQFF
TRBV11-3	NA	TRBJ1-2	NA	TGTGCCAGCAGCTTAGGGGACTATGGCTACACCTTC	CASSLGDYGYTF
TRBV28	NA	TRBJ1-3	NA	TGTGCCAGCACCCCTCACTCTGGAAACACCATATATTTT	CASTPHSGNTIYF
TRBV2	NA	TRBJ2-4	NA	TGTGCCAGCTTCTCGGCAGGGGACCTAGCCAAAAACATTCAGTACTTC	CASFSAGDLAKNIQYF
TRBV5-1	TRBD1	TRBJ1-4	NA	TGCGCCAGCAGCTCCGGGACAGTAACTAATGAAAAACTGTTTTTT	CASSSGTVTNEKLFF
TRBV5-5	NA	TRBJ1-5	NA	TGTGCCAGCAGCTCCCCGGGACTCAATCAGCCCCAGCATTTT	CASSSPGLNQPQHF
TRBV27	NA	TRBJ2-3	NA	TGTGCCAGCAGTCTGGAGACATACACAGATACGCAGTATTTT	CASSLETYTDTQYF
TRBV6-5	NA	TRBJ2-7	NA	TGTGCCAGCAATGCGTTTGGGGGGTCGTACGAGCAGTACTTC	CASNAFGGSYEQYF
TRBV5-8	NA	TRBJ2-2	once	TGTGCCAGCAGCTCTCGACAGAACACCGGGGAGCTGTTTTTT	CASSSRQNTGELFF
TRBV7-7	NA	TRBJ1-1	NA	TGTGCTAGCAGCTTAGTACAGAACACTGAAGCTTTCTTT	CASSLVQNTEAFF
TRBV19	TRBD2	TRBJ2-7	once	TGTGCCAGTAGTATAGAAGCGGGACTGGGAAGCGAGCAGTACTTC	CASSIEAGLGSEQYF
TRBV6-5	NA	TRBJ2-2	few	TGTGCCAGCGGCTCTGGGAGCGTCGGGGAGCTGTTTTTT	CASGSGSVGELFF
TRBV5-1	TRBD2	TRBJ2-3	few	TGCGCCAGCAGGGCGGGAGGGCCAAGGGTCAGCACAGATACGCAGTATTTT	CASRAGGPRVSTDTQYF
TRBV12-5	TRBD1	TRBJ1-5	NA	TGTGCTAGTGGTACAGGGGACCATCAGCCCCAGCATTTT	CASGTGDHQPQHF
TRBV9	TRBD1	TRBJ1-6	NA	TGTGCCAGCGGGACAGGTGCGTCGCGGAATTCACCCCTCCACTTT	CASGTGASRNSPLHF
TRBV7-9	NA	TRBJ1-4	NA	TGTGCCAGCAGCATCCAGGGTAATGAAAAACTGTTTTTT	CASSIQGNEKLFF
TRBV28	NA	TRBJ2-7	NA	TGTGCCAGCAGTTCAGGACCAATGCCCTACGAGCAGTACTTC	CASSSGPMPYEQYF
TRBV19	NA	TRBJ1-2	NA	TGTGCCAGTAGTCACCGAGGGCCCGGAGATGGCTACACCTTC	CASSHRGPGDGYTF
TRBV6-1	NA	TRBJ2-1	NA	TGTGCCAGCAGTGAAGGCCCCCCGGGCTCAGAAAACAATGAGCAGTTCTTC	CASSEGPPGSENNEQFF
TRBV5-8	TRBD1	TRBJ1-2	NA	TGTGCCAGCAGCAAAGGACAGGGGGCGCGTGGCTACACCTTC	CASSKGQGARGYTF
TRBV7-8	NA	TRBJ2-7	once	TGTGCCAGCAGCTTAGAGGCTAGCGAACACTACGAGCAGTACTTC	CASSLEASEHYEQYF
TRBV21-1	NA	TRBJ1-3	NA	TGTGCCAGCAGCAAATGGGCAGGTCCTGGAAACACCATATATTTT	CASSKWAGPGNTIYF
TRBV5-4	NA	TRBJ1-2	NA	TGTGCCAGCAGCTTGTTTGCAGGGGAAGATGGCTACACCTTC	CASSLFAGEDGYTF
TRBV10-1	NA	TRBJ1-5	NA	TGCGCCGGTCACATGCCTTGTTCCCTTAGCAATCAGCCCCAGCATTTT	CAGHMPCSLSNQPQHF
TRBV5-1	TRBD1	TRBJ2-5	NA	TGCGCCAGCAGCTTGATGCCCGGGACAGGGGGGGAGACCCAGTACTTC	CASSLMPGTGGETQYF
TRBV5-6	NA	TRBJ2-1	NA	TGTGCCAGCAGCCCCCAGAGGGCGTACAGGGACAATGAGCAGTTCTTC	CASSPQRAYRDNEQFF
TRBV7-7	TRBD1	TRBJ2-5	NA	TGTGCTAGCAGTCCCATTACCGGGACAGGGGGCATTGAGACCCAGTACTTC	CASSPITGTGGIETQYF
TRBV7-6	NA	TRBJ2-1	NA	TGTGCCAGCAGCTTAGCGTTGGTCAATGAGCAGTTCTTC	CASSLALVNEQFF
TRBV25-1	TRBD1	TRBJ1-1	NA	TGTGCCAGCAGTGAGGGGACAGTACCTGAAGCTTTCTTT	CASSEGTVPEAFF
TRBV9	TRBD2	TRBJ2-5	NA	TGTGCCAGCAGCCCACTAGCGTCACTTCAAGAGACCCAGTACTTC	CASSPLASLQETQYF
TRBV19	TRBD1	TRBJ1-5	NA	TGTGCCAGTAGTAGCCGGGACAGGGTTAATCAGCCCCAGCATTTT	CASSSRDRVNQPQHF
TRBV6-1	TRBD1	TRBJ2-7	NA	TGTGCCAGCAGTGAATACTGGACAGGGCTTATCGAGCAGTACTTC	CASSEYWTGLIEQYF
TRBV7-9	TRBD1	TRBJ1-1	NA	TGTGCCAGCAGCTTAGGACAGGGGGGAGCTTTCTTT	CASSLGQGGAFF
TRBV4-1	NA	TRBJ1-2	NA	TGCGCCAGCAGCCAAGACGGGGGCAGGCCATTCTCCCATTGGGGCTACACCTTC	CASSQDGGRPFSHWGYTF
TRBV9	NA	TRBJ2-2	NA	TGTGCCAGCAGCGTAGACCCCTCAGCCGGGGAGCTGTTTTTT	CASSVDPSAGELFF
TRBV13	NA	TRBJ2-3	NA	TGTGCCAGCAGCTTAGCACGGCTCACAGATACGCAGTATTTT	CASSLARLTDTQYF
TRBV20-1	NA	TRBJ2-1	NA	TGCAGTGCTAGAGTGTCCAATGAGCAGTTCTTC	CSARVSNEQFF
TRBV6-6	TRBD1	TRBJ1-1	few	TGTGCCAGCAGTTACGGGACAGGCGGGAACACTGAAGCTTTCTTT	CASSYGTGGNTEAFF
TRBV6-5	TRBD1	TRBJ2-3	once	TGTGCCAGCAGGGTCGGACAGGCCCCCACAGATACGCAGTATTTT	CASRVGQAPTDTQYF
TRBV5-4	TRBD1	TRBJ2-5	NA	TGTGCCGTCCACAGGGGGCGTGAGACCCAGTACTTC	CAVHRGRETQYF
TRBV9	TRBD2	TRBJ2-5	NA	TGTGCCAGCAGCGTAGGCACTAGCGGGTCCTCTCAAGAGACCCAGTACTTC	CASSVGTSGSSQETQYF
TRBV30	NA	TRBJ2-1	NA	TGTGCCTGGAGCCCCGGGAACTCCTACAATGAGCAGTTCTTC	CAWSPGNSYNEQFF